The 2 T cell receptor beta chains reported below all come from one sample, sequenced in a study of technical replicates of blood from a few donors. Sequenced by immunoSEQ multiplex PCR; TCRdb stores in-frame clones only, minus some. The sample shows 50,000 to 70,000 clones, roughly nine tenths of them seen only once. Sequencing was done on a sample of PBMCs. These receptors were taken from a human donor in good health. Some clones in this sample may be carry-over from other donors' samples.

This chain connects TRBV19 to TRBJ1-1; TRBD1 matches at 7 bases. Germline V gene data show CDR1 as LNHDA and CDR2 as SQIVND (reference sequence). J was trimmed by 0 bases and V by 7 bases; bases with no gene match: 2. This CDR3 is 13 amino acids long. The CDR3 DNA reads as TGTGCCAGTATCAGGGGGTTGAACACTGAAGCTTTCTTT. Translation gives CASIRGLNTEAFF.

The chain is built from TRBV5-6 and TRBJ2-5; 13 nucleotides agree with TRBD2. CDR3 length: 15 residues. The V gene end was trimmed by 3 bases and the J gene end by 5 bases; junction bases not matched to a gene: 4. Germline loops: CDR1 SGHDT, CDR2 YYEEEE. The CDR3 DNA is TGTGCCAGCAGCTGGGGACTAGCGGGAAGGGAGACCCAGTACTTC. Its translation is CASSWGLAGRETQYF. The full variable domain, rest sourced from reference TRBV5-6 and TRBJ2-5, is DAGVTQSPTHLIKTRGQQVTLRCSPKSGHDTVSWYQQALGQGPQFIFQYYEEEERQRGNFPDRFSGHQFPNYSSELNVNALLLGDSALYLCASSWGLAGRETQYFGPGTRLLVL.